The 18 T cell receptor beta chains given below trace back to one sample, sequenced in a study of identical twins. TCRdb processed the 5' RACE reads anew with MiXCR; each CDR3 protein has one entry. This table holds about 470,000 distinct CDR3 sequences, roughly 24% found once. These data were also reused for a study on T cells expressing NK-cell markers.

Input material: CD4+ T cells sorted from blood. The receptors come from a young woman in good health.

A few counts support this clonotype. V and J are TRBV18 and TRBJ2-2; D gene ambiguous. The V gene lost 4 bases and the J gene lost 2 bases, with 5 bases spanning the gap. CDR3 length: 13 amino acids. CDR1 is KGHSH and CDR2 is LQKENI in the germline V gene. CDR3 sequence reads: CASSLKNTGELFF. DNA for the CDR3: TGTGCCAGCTCACTAAAAAACACCGGGGAGCTGTTTTTT.

This clonotype has only a few counts. The chain recombines TRBV2 with TRBJ2-1; D unresolved. V dropped 8 bases and J dropped 9 bases, with 14 bases sitting between them. CDR1 and CDR2 (germline): SNHLY, FYNNEI. The CDR3 is made up of 12 amino acids. The CDR3 nucleotides are TGTGCCAGCCTCCGGGTCGTTGGTGAGCAGTTCTTC. Amino acid sequence: CASLRVVGEQFF.

This sequence joins TRBV20-1 and TRBJ2-7, with TRBD2 identical over 12 bases. Looked up from germline, CDR1 is DFQATT and CDR2 is SNEGSKA (reference sequence). There are 15 residues in the CDR3. V lost 5 bases, J lost 0 bases, and 5 bases stayed unmatched. In nucleotides, the CDR3 is TGCAGTGCTGGTGGACTAGCGGGGTACTCCTACGAGCAGTACTTC. Encoded protein: CSAGGLAGYSYEQYF.

There are many counts of this clonotype. The gene calls are TRBV12-3 or TRBV12-4 and TRBJ1-1, with D unclear. V was trimmed by 5 bases and J by 1 base, leaving 8 bases between them. The length of the CDR3 is 13 residues. The CDR3 nucleotides read TGTGCCAGCAGTCAACAGTCGAACACTGAAGCTTTCTTT. This translates into CASSQQSNTEAFF.

A few counts support this clonotype. J is TRBJ1-1 and V is TRBV5-6; 9 bases align to TRBD1. The V gene end was trimmed by 3 bases and the J gene end by 4 bases; junction bases not matched to a gene: 10. The CDR3 contains 16 residues. The germline V gene has CDR1 SGHDT and CDR2 YYEEEE. Here the CDR3 DNA reads TGTGCCAGCAGCTCTTATAGGACAGGGGAACCCACTGAAGCTTTCTTT. This encodes CASSSYRTGEPTEAFF.

In its sample, this clonotype was seen a few times. This chain links TRBV2 with TRBJ1-5; no clear D. Germline assignment: CDR1 SNHLY and CDR2 FYNNEI. The CDR3 is made up of 12 amino acids. Trimming stripped 8 bases from V and 6 bases from J, with 11 bases between. CDR3 nucleotide sequence: TGTGCCAGCGGAGCCCATGGTCAGCCCCAGCATTTT. This translates into CASGAHGQPQHF.

The chain is built from TRBV10-3 and TRBJ2-5; 8 nucleotides align to TRBD2. CDR1 is ENHRY, CDR2 SYGVKD, per germline. With V trimmed by 8 bases and J by 2 bases, 4 bases remained unmatched. The CDR3 spans 13 residues. Written as DNA, the CDR3 is TGTGCCATCCGGAGCGGGAGTCAAGAGACCCAGTACTTC. Residues: CAIRSGSQETQYF.

The J gene is TRBJ2-1, the V gene TRBV11-1; 8 nucleotides align to TRBD2. The germline V gene has CDR1 SGHAT and CDR2 FQDESV (reference sequence). This CDR3 region has 19 residues. Germline trimming cut 4 bases from V and 2 bases from J; bases unmatched to any gene: 16. The CDR3 nucleotides read TGTGCCAGCAGCTCAAGAGGGGGGTTTACGGGAGGGACCTACAATGAGCAGTTCTTC. Protein: CASSSRGGFTGGTYNEQFF.

There are a few counts of this clonotype. This rearrangement joins TRBV4-3 to TRBJ2-7; 10 bases are a match to TRBD2. Trimming took 5 bases from V and 2 from J; bases not matched to a gene: 6. Germline V gene data show CDR1 as LGHNA and CDR2 as YSLEER. This CDR3 spans 15 amino acids. CDR3 nucleotides: TGCGCCAGCAGCTCCCGGACTAGCGGTCCCTACGAGCAGTACTTC. The encoded protein is CASSSRTSGPYEQYF.

Comment on this clonotype: One end of the junction is discordant with germline, which a read error may explain. The chain uses TRBV18 and TRBJ2-7; 8 nucleotides match TRBD1. The CDR3 sequence is 13 residues long. Germline CDR1 and CDR2: KGHSH and LQKENI. The CDR3 spells CASSPQGQDPVSF. In DNA, the CDR3 is TGTGCCAGCTCACCACAGGGACAGGATCCTGTCTCCTTC.

This sequence joins TRBV30 and TRBJ1-5; TRBD1 is a possible D gene (6 bases). Looked up from germline, CDR1 is GTSNPN and CDR2 is SVGIG (reference sequence). The CDR3 runs 13 residues. Deletions cut 2 bases from V and 6 bases from J, with 11 bases between. Here the CDR3 reads CAWSYRERQPQHF. DNA for the CDR3: TGTGCCTGGAGTTACAGGGAGCGTCAGCCCCAGCATTTT.

This sequence joins TRBV29-1 and TRBJ2-3; the match to TRBD2 covers 8 bases. V gave up 0 bases and J gave up 5 bases; unmatched junction bases: 7. Germline V gene sequence: CDR1 SQVTM, CDR2 ANQGSEA. The CDR3 consists of 15 residues. The CDR3 DNA is TGCAGCGTTGAAGATCCCGGGAGGGCAGGAGATACGCAGTATTTT. Its translation is CSVEDPGRAGDTQYF.

Only a few counts were recorded for this clonotype. The chain has TRBV24-1 and TRBJ2-7, with D unclear. V was cut by 0 bases and J by 6 bases, with 8 bases left in between. From germline, CDR1 is KGHDR and CDR2 SFDVKD. CDR3 length: 13 residues. The CDR3 DNA is TGTGCCACCAGTGATTTGGCCAGGCGCGAGCAGTACTTC. It codes for CATSDLARREQYF.

The rearrangement uses TRBV6-1 and TRBJ1-1; perhaps TRBD1 as D (5 bases). The CDR3 loop spans 13 amino acids. Germline V gene lookup returns CDR1 MNHNS and CDR2 SASEGT. V lost 6 bases and J lost 5, with 13 bases in between. The DNA of the CDR3 is TGTGCCAGCAGGCAGGGAATACGTACTGAAGCTTTCTTT. This gives the protein CASRQGIRTEAFF.

This clonotype has just a few counts. This sequence joins TRBV5-1 and TRBJ1-2; the D gene is possibly TRBD1 (5 bases). The V and J ends lost 5 bases and 2 bases respectively, with 13 bases between them. Germline lookup yields CDR1 SGHRS and CDR2 YFSETQ. There are 14 residues in the CDR3. DNA for the CDR3: TGCGCCAGCAGGTTGTCCGGGACGAACTATGGCTACACCTTC. This gives the protein CASRLSGTNYGYTF.

This clonotype was picked up many times. The chain uses TRBV12-3 or TRBV12-4 and TRBJ2-3; no clear D. The ends were cut back, 3 bases at V and 5 bases at J, with 3 bases in the middle. This CDR3 comprises 11 residues. CDR3 protein: CASSLRDTQYF. The CDR3 bases are TGTGCCAGCAGTTTGAGAGATACGCAGTATTTT.

The chain has TRBV20-1 and TRBJ2-7; 12 bases agree with TRBD1. Germline loops: CDR1 DFQATT, CDR2 SNEGSKA (reference sequence). The trim removed 4 bases at V and 6 bases at J, leaving 4 bases unmatched. This CDR3 is built from 13 residues. The CDR3 here is CSAIRDRGLEQYF. The CDR3 DNA reads as TGCAGTGCTATCCGGGACAGGGGGCTCGAGCAGTACTTC.

CDR3 sequence (DNA): TGTGCCAGCGCGGCCAGTCCCTACGAGCAGTACTTC. Translated: CASAASPYEQYF. The V and J genes are TRBV27 and TRBJ2-7; D unclear. Per germline, CDR1 MNHEY and CDR2 SMNVEV (reference sequence). This CDR3 region has 12 residues. With 8 bases removed from V and 2 bases from J, the gap between germline ends came to 10 bases.